This TCR beta chain was observed in a study of spatial heterogeneity in lung cancer. Study summary: Detection of beta-chain sequences consistently exceeded that of alpha-chain sequences.

This clonotype showed up many times. V lost 8 bases to trimming and J lost 3 bases; unmatched junction nucleotides: 11. Germline-derived CDR1 and CDR2 are WSHSY and SAAADI. CDR3 length: 16 residues. Time point given: sample taken at primary tumor resection. In each case, whole RNA from tumor, nontumor lung or frozen PBMC was sequenced unsorted. Samples were obtained from around 73 donors, all untreated early-stage non-small cell lung cancer patients. TCRdb reprocessed the 5' RACE reads with MiXCR, giving one entry per CDR3 protein. The sample records about 12,000 distinct CDR3 sequences, approximately 6.2% being singletons.

The sequencing used normal lung tissue next to the tumor, collected at surgery. The rearrangement links TRBV10-2 to TRBJ2-3; 10 bases are shared with TRBD2. This sequence was found in a male donor with early-stage non-small cell lung cancer. CDR3 sequence: CASCEGVAGGTDTQYF. The CDR3 DNA is TGCGCCAGCTGCGAGGGAGTAGCGGGAGGAACAGATACGCAGTATTTT.